This T cell receptor (beta chain) was documented in a study of T cell responses to AZD1222 COVID-19 vaccine. With 5 bases removed from V and 0 bases from J, the gap between germline ends came to 7 bases. The germline V gene has CDR1 MRHNA and CDR2 SNTAGT. The length of the CDR3 is 14 residues. Assay used: immunoSEQ multiplex PCR; TCRdb lists only in-frame clones, some missing. The table lists approximately 140,000 clones, about 91% of them singletons, with approximately 2.1% in the top ten. This TCR came from an adult who received the AZD1222 COVID-19 vaccine. The source was peripheral blood, collected 28 days after the second AZD1222 dose. The chain carries TRBV6-4 and TRBJ2-2; D not certain. CDR3 amino acids: CASSKLSNTGELFF. DNA for the CDR3: TGTGCCAGCAGTAAACTATCGAACACCGGGGAGCTGTTTTTT.